The clone carrying this TCR beta chain was recorded only once. At one of its ends the junction is not consistent with the germline gene, which may arise from a read error. The data were taken from a study of T-cell reconstitution after alpha-beta-depleted transplantation in children. The CDR3 runs 17 residues. Per the germline V gene, CDR1 is LGHDT and CDR2 is YNNKEL (reference sequence). Library preparation (for TCRbeta) was performed with unique molecular identifiers. TCRdb reprocessed the PCR reads via MiXCR and lists one record per CDR3 protein. The profile shows under 350,000 distinct CDR3 sequences, 9.5% to 10% of them singletons.

This chain links TRBV3-1 with TRBJ2-1; 10 bases are a match to TRBD2. The sequence derives from a human donor who donated a stem cell graft to a child with SCID. The sample here was PBMCs from the stem cell graft donor, taken from the stem cell graft. CDR3 nucleotide sequence: TGTGCCTGCAGCCCCACTTTCACGAGCGGGGGGGCAAATGAGCAGTTCTTC. It yields the protein CACSPTFTSGGANEQFF.